The 14 T cell receptor beta chains below come from one sample, sequenced in a study of blood T cell repertoires in COVID-19. Using immunoSEQ multiplex PCR, the repertoire was profiled, and TCRdb retains in-frame clones only, with some absent. The repertoire holds under 95,000 clones, almost 85% seen once, with 9.6% in the top ten. What was sequenced was peripheral blood. These receptors all stem from a man aged 50 or older with COVID-19, enrolled during active disease.

The V gene is TRBV30, the J gene TRBJ2-1; D uncertain. Trimming stripped 0 bases from V and 9 bases from J, with 18 bases between. The germline CDR1 and CDR2 sequences are GTSNPN and SVGIG (reference sequence). The CDR3 has 15 amino acids. In DNA, the CDR3 is TGTGCCTGGAGTGTAGACCTGGGCGTTGTAGGTGAGCAGTTCTTC. Amino acids: CAWSVDLGVVGEQFF.

The V and J genes are TRBV7-9 and TRBJ2-1; D not certain. CDR1 and CDR2 (germline): SEHNR, FQNEAQ (reference sequence). V was trimmed by 1 base and J by 7 bases, leaving 14 bases between them. There are 15 residues in the CDR3. The CDR3 loop reads CASSLGAGTRNEQFF. CDR3 nucleotide sequence: TGTGCCAGCAGCTTAGGAGCAGGTACCCGGAATGAGCAGTTCTTC.

This chain uses TRBV15 with TRBJ2-7, with 11 bases matching TRBD1. The trim removed 3 bases at V and 2 bases at J, leaving 0 bases unmatched. Germline V gene data show CDR1 as LNHNV and CDR2 as YYDKDF (reference sequence). This CDR3 region has 14 residues. The CDR3 region is CATSRDRGPYEQYF. In DNA, the CDR3 is TGTGCCACCAGCAGGGACAGGGGGCCCTACGAGCAGTACTTC. The whole variable domain, filled in from reference TRBV15 and TRBJ2-7, reads DAMVIQNPRYQVTQFGKPVTLSCSQTLNHNVMYWYQQKSSQAPKLLFHYYDKDFNNEADTPDNFQSRRPNTSFCFLDIRSPGLGDTAMYLCATSRDRGPYEQYFGPGTRLTVT.

The chain employs TRBV28 and TRBJ1-5; 9 bases align to TRBD1. The length of the CDR3 is 15 residues. In germline, CDR1 is MDHEN, CDR2 SYDVKM. Trimming at V came to 5 bases and at J to 5 bases, leaving 7 bases not matched to a gene. CDR3 bases: TGTGCCAGCAGTCACAGGGGGCTAGGGGATCAGCCCCAGCATTTT. Translation: CASSHRGLGDQPQHF.

This clone was detected only once. CDR3 sequence reads: CASSRQGLGQNIQYF. CDR3 nucleotide sequence: TGTGCCAGCAGTCGACAGGGATTAGGCCAAAACATTCAGTACTTC. The genes are TRBV6-6 and TRBJ2-4, with TRBD1 matching 7 bases. J lost 5 bases, V lost 5 bases, and 9 bases had no gene match. CDR3 length: 15 residues. Germline CDR1 and CDR2: MNHNY and SVGAGI (reference sequence).

The V and J genes are TRBV5-4 and TRBJ2-3, with 8 nucleotides matching TRBD2. The CDR3 loop spans 15 amino acids. The ends lost 2 bases at V and 6 bases at J; junction bases unmatched: 8. The germline V gene encodes CDR1 SGHNT and CDR2 YYREEE (reference sequence). In DNA, the CDR3 is TGTGCCAGCAGCTTTGGCGGGACTAGTTCGGATACGCAGTATTTT. Protein: CASSFGGTSSDTQYF.

The chain combines TRBV4-1 with TRBJ1-5; maybe TRBD1 (6 bases). The CDR3 has 15 amino acids. V was pared by 0 bases and J by 3 bases, with 9 bases between. CDR1 and CDR2 (germline): MGHRA, YSYEKL. CDR3 bases: TGCGCCAGCAGCCAAGAGGGGGCCGTCAATCAGCCCCAGCATTTT. Translation gives CASSQEGAVNQPQHF.

This clone was observed a handful of times. V usage is TRBV18 and J usage is TRBJ2-1; 8 bases fit TRBD2. Germline assignment: CDR1 KGHSH and CDR2 LQKENI. After removal of 1 base from V and 9 bases from J, the junction contained 8 bases not matched to a gene. The CDR3 runs 15 residues. The CDR3 here is CASSPQTGGPSEQFF. The CDR3 DNA sequence: TGTGCCAGCTCACCACAGACGGGAGGGCCTTCTGAGCAGTTCTTC.

This clone was counted once. The genes are TRBV5-1 and TRBJ2-7; D gene uncertain. CDR1 and CDR2 from the germline V gene are SGHRS and YFSETQ. V was cut by 4 bases and J by 7 bases, with 12 bases left in between. The CDR3 loop spans 12 amino acids. CDR3 sequence: CASSLSSREQYF. The CDR3 DNA is TGCGCCAGCAGCCTCTCGTCCAGGGAGCAGTACTTC.

The chain uses TRBV6-2 or TRBV6-3 and TRBJ2-7; D may be TRBD1 (6 bases). Germline V gene sequence: CDR1 MNHEY, CDR2 SVGEGT. Trimming removed 5 bases at V and 6 bases at J, with 17 bases between. The CDR3 is 14 amino acids. The CDR3 nucleotides are TGTGCCAGCAGTGTTTTGGGGGCGAGGGGCGAGCAGTACTTC. Translating it yields CASSVLGARGEQYF.

The chain uses TRBV5-4 and TRBJ2-1; tentative D call: TRBD2 (5 bases). Looked up from germline, CDR1 is SGHNT and CDR2 is YYREEE (reference sequence). The CDR3 length is 15 residues. V lost 2 bases and J 2 bases, leaving 11 bases between the germline ends. CDR3 residues: CASSLLGIPYNEQFF. As DNA, the CDR3 is TGTGCCAGCAGCTTACTCGGGATCCCCTACAATGAGCAGTTCTTC.

This chain links TRBV3-1 (or the pseudogene TRBV3-2) with TRBJ1-2; 8 bases line up with TRBD1. Trimming cost V 3 bases and J 6 bases; bases outside gene matches: 15. This CDR3 contains 17 residues. Germline V gene lookup returns CDR1 LGHDT and CDR2 YNNKEL (reference sequence). CDR3 DNA: TGTGCCAGCAGCCAGGGCCCCTGGACAGGGCCTCCGAATGGCTACACCTTC. It yields the protein CASSQGPWTGPPNGYTF.

This chain uses TRBV30 with TRBJ1-1, with D maybe TRBD1 (6 bases). CDR3 length: 12 amino acids. Trimming took 5 bases from V and 5 from J, leaving 12 bases between them. The V gene's germline CDR1 is GTSNPN and CDR2 SVGIG (reference sequence). CDR3 amino acids: CAWEQGWTEAFF. DNA of the CDR3: TGTGCCTGGGAACAGGGTTGGACTGAAGCTTTCTTT. Using reference TRBV30 and TRBJ1-1 for the parts outside the CDR3, the full variable domain is SQTIHQWPATLVQPVGSPLSLECTVEGTSNPNLYWYRQAAGRGLQLLFYSVGIGQISSEVPQNLSASRPQDRQFILSSKKLLLSDSGFYLCAWEQGWTEAFFGQGTRLTVV.

The chain is built from TRBV27 and TRBJ2-1; TRBD2 matches 11 bases. The trim removed 6 bases at V and 2 bases at J, leaving 12 bases unmatched. Looked up from germline, CDR1 is MNHEY and CDR2 is SMNVEV (reference sequence). The CDR3 consists of 18 residues. The CDR3 spells CASSPGTSGLTPYNEQFF. For the CDR3, the DNA is TGTGCCAGCAGCCCCGGGACTAGCGGTCTTACCCCCTACAATGAGCAGTTCTTC.